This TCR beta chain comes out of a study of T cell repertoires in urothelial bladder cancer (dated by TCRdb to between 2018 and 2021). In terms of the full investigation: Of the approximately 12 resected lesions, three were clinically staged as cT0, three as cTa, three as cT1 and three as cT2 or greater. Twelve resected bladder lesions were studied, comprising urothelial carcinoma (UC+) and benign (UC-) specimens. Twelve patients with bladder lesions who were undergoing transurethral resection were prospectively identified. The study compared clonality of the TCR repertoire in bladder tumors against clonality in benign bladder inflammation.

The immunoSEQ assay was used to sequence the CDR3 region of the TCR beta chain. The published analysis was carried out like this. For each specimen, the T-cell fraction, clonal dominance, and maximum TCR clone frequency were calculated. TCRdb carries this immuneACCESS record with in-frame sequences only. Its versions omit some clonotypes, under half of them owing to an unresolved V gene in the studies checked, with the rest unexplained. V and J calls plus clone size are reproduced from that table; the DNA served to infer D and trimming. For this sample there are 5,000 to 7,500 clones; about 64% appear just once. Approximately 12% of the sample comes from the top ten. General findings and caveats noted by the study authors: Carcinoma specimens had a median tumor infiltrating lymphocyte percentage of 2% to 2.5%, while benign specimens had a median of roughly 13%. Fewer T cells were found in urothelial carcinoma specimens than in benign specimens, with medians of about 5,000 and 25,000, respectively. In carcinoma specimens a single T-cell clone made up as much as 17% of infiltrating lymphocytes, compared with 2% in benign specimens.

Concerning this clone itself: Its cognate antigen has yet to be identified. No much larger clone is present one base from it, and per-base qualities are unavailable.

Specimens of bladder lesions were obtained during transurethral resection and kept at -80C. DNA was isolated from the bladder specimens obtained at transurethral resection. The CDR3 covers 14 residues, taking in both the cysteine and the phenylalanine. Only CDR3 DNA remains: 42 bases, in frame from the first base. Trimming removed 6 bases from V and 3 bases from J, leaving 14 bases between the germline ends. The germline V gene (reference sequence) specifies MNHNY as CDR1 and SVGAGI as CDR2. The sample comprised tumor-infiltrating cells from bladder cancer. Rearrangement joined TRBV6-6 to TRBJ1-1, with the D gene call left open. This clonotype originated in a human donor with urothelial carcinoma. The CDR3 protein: CASRIDTQHTEAFF. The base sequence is TGTGCCAGCAGGATAGACACCCAGCACACTGAAGCTTTCTTT.